These 14 T cell receptor beta chains were all obtained from the same sample, sequenced in a study of T cell therapy after organ transplantation (dated by TCRdb to about 2019). Preparation of the library involved the immunoSEQ multiplex PCR assay. TCRdb re-hosts the immuneACCESS table, in-frame sequences only. Its copies lack some clones; in the studies checked, an unresolved V gene accounts for under half of them, and the cause for the rest is not known. The sample has 45,000 to 50,000 clones on record, about 95% of them singletons. The ten largest clones represent around 3.2% of the sample. Their antigen targets remain unknown. The time point label for this specimen denotes: before start of T cell therapy. This specimen consisted of CD8+ T cells from blood, obtained before autologous CMV-specific T cell therapy. The receptors were gathered from a human patient who had received a solid organ transplant and had CMV disease.

The CDR3 DNA reads TGTGCCATCAGTGAGTCCCGGGGACAGAGCTATGGCTACACCTTC. It specifies CAISESRGQSYGYTF. The chain is built from TRBV10-3 and TRBJ1-2; 7 bases fit TRBD1. The germline V gene has CDR1 ENHRY and CDR2 SYGVKD. V gave up 0 bases and J gave up 4 bases; unmatched junction bases: 5. There are 15 residues in the CDR3.

In its sample, this clone was seen once. This chain joins TRBV7-9 and TRBJ2-7, with 8 bases identical to TRBD2. V shed 2 bases and J 4 bases; nucleotides not matched to a gene: 10. CDR1 and CDR2 from the germline V gene are SEHNR and FQNEAQ (reference sequence). CDR3 size: 16 residues. CDR3 region: CASSLTRGGEGYEQYF. The CDR3 coding sequence is TGTGCCAGCAGCTTAACCCGGGGGGGGGAAGGATACGAGCAGTACTTC.

The chain links TRBV5-4 to TRBJ2-2; D is possibly TRBD2 (6 bases). CDR1 SGHNT and CDR2 YYREEE come from the germline V gene (reference sequence). The length of the CDR3 is 15 residues. V shed 3 bases and J shed 3 bases, with 12 bases lying between them. CDR3 DNA: TGTGCCAGCAGCTCACTCGGGGAGGACACCGGGGAGCTGTTTTTT. Residues: CASSSLGEDTGELFF. Filled out from reference TRBV5-4 and TRBJ2-2, the complete variable domain reads ETGVTQSPTHLIKTRGQQVTLRCSSQSGHNTVSWYQQALGQGPQFIFQYYREEENGRGNFPPRFSGLQFPNYSSELNVNALELDDSALYLCASSSLGEDTGELFFGEGSRLTVL.

The chain uses TRBV30 and TRBJ2-7, with D tentatively TRBD2 (6 bases). The CDR3 length is 12 residues. Per germline, CDR1 GTSNPN and CDR2 SVGIG (reference sequence). V dropped 5 bases and J dropped 6 bases, with 14 bases sitting between them. The DNA for the CDR3 is TGTGCCTGGGGAGGGCCTACGGGCGAGCAGTACTTC. Amino acid sequence: CAWGGPTGEQYF.

The J gene is TRBJ2-3, the V gene TRBV30; D is unresolved. CDR3 length: 13 amino acids. From germline, CDR1 is GTSNPN and CDR2 SVGIG (reference sequence). Trimming removed 4 bases at V and 4 bases at J, with 12 bases between. The CDR3 DNA reads as TGTGCCTGGATAGTGGATAATTCAGATACGCAGTATTTT. Its translation: CAWIVDNSDTQYF.

This rearrangement joins TRBV6-5 to TRBJ1-2; D possibly corresponds to TRBD1 (6 bases). CDR3 size: 13 residues. Trimming took off 6 bases at V and 6 bases at J, with 14 bases between the two ends. CDR1 MNHEY and CDR2 SVGAGI come from the germline V gene. For the CDR3, the DNA is TGTGCCAGCAGCCCGGACAGAGAAAATGGCTACACCTTC. Its translation: CASSPDRENGYTF.

The chain combines TRBV6-5 with TRBJ2-3, with D unclear. CDR1 and CDR2 (germline): MNHEY, SVGAGI. The germline V and J ends were trimmed by 3 bases and 4 bases, with 5 bases remaining between them. The CDR3 loop spans 12 amino acids. CDR3 coding DNA: TGTGCCAGCAGTTATTGGTCAGATACGCAGTATTTT. It is translated as CASSYWSDTQYF.

This clone was picked up a small number of times. The chain employs TRBV12-5 and TRBJ2-2, with unresolved D. The length of the CDR3 is 12 residues. The V gene's germline CDR1 is LGHNT and CDR2 FRNRAP. V was trimmed by 1 base and J by 3 bases, leaving 0 bases between them. In nucleotides, the CDR3 is TGTGCTAGTGGTTTGGACACCGGGGAGCTGTTTTTT. It translates to CASGLDTGELFF.

The chain is built from TRBV6-1 and TRBJ2-2; no definite D call. Germline V CDR1 and CDR2: MNHNS, SASEGT. This CDR3 contains 17 residues. V dropped 3 bases and J dropped 3 bases, with 17 bases sitting between them. Here the CDR3 reads CASSDASWVEYTGELFF. The CDR3 DNA sequence: TGTGCCAGCAGTGACGCATCCTGGGTAGAATACACCGGGGAGCTGTTTTTT.

On this clone: Distinct nucleotide sequences in the sample also encode this CDR3. The rearrangement uses TRBV6-6 and TRBJ2-2, with D unclear. CDR3 size: 12 residues. Trimming took off 0 bases at V and 7 bases at J, with 3 bases between the two ends. Germline V gives CDR1 MNHNY, CDR2 SVGAGI (reference sequence). This CDR3 is CASSYSGGELFF. In nucleotides, the CDR3 is TGTGCCAGCAGTTACTCGGGCGGGGAGCTGTTTTTT.

The chain combines TRBV6-5 with TRBJ1-1; unclear D gene. This CDR3 comprises 14 residues. Germline-derived CDR1 and CDR2 are MNHEY and SVGAGI. The V gene lost 2 bases and the J gene lost 6 bases, with 13 bases spanning the gap. CDR3 DNA sequence: TGTGCCAGCAGTTACGATTTCGGTCAGGCTGAAGCTTTCTTT. Protein: CASSYDFGQAEAFF.

The V and J genes are TRBV6-5 and TRBJ1-1, with 8 nucleotides matching TRBD1. With V trimmed by 1 base and J by 0 bases, 1 base remained unmatched. The germline V gene encodes CDR1 MNHEY and CDR2 SVGAGI. The CDR3 is 15 amino acids. The CDR3 loop reads CASSYLGQVNTEAFF. As DNA, the CDR3 is TGTGCCAGCAGTTACTTGGGACAGGTGAACACTGAAGCTTTCTTT.

The J gene is TRBJ2-7, the V gene TRBV5-4; 11 bases map to TRBD2. Losses at the gene ends were 2 bases for V and 5 bases for J; bases not matched to a gene: 9. The CDR3 has 16 amino acids. CDR1 is SGHNT and CDR2 is YYREEE in the germline V gene (reference sequence). The CDR3 sequence: CASSFLAGGPADEQYF. CDR3 nucleotide sequence: TGTGCCAGCAGCTTCCTAGCGGGAGGTCCCGCTGACGAGCAGTACTTC.

The gene calls are TRBV5-6 and TRBJ1-2; D is perhaps TRBD1 (6 bases). V was pared by 0 bases and J by 4 bases, with 13 bases between. The CDR3 loop spans 15 amino acids. The germline V gene encodes CDR1 SGHDT and CDR2 YYEEEE. CDR3: CASSLEAVGAYGYTF. Here the CDR3 DNA reads TGTGCCAGCAGCTTGGAGGCGGTGGGGGCCTATGGCTACACCTTC.